This paragraph reports one TCR beta chain. This receptor's antigen is unknown. No base quality information exists; no much larger clone differs at one position. This sample was included in a study of OX40 agonist ivuxolimab in advanced cancers. Study-wide context: Ivuxolimab was an agonistic, fully human IgG2 monoclonal antibody directed against OX40 (CD134), a costimulatory receptor. Peripheral TCRbeta sequencing was intended to test whether TCR sequence diversity was altered and clonal T-cell expansion was caused by ivuxolimab. Partial responses occurred in three dose-escalation patients: two with cutaneous melanoma and one with hepatocellular carcinoma. Of the 50 or so patients in dose escalation, 19 had hepatocellular carcinoma, about 15 had melanoma, 9 had renal cell carcinoma and 9 had head and neck cancer. The monotherapy dose-escalation portion (N of about 57 patients) of the phase I ivuxolimab trial is reported in the paper. Intravenous ivuxolimab was administered to patients every 2 weeks at six dose levels: 0.01, 0.1, 0.3, 1.5, 3 and 10 mg/kg. A male proportion of 75% to 85% and a mean age of approximately 55 years, ranging from 23 to 79, were recorded for the dose-escalation cohort. Patients were allowed to have had prior anti-PD-1, anti-PD-L1 or anti-CTLA-4 therapy, and more than 35% of the dose-escalation patients had been treated with checkpoint inhibitors. Broad study findings and their caveats: At doses of 0.1 to 3.0 mg/kg, clonal expansion of both CD4+ and CD8+ T cells in blood was seen between baseline and week 6. On average, CD8+ T cells showed more expanded clones than CD4+ T cells after ivuxolimab. Low levels of normalized T-cell clonal expansion were also seen in some patients who did not respond. The antigen specificity of the clonally expanded peripheral T cells was not determined. In the 0.1-3.0 mg/kg groups, partial responders had among the lowest normalized peripheral clonal expansion, particularly in CD8+ T cells.

Genomic DNA was extracted from sorted cells for sequencing of the TCRbeta CDR3 region. The immunoSEQ Assay was used for sequencing of TCRbeta CDR3 regions. What TCRdb holds here is the immuneACCESS table cut down to in-frame rearrangements. Part of the clones is not present; checked against another copy, under half of the missing clones reflect an unresolved V gene, and the others are unexplained. For this sample there are almost 85,000 clones; roughly 84% appear just once. Jointly, the top ten make up 6.5% of the sample. The trial excluded patients who had a history of autoimmune disease or were on systemic immunosuppression. Peripheral blood for TCR sequencing was collected from all dose cohorts at baseline, on cycle 4 day 1, and on cycle 7 day 1. The samples were drawn from a first-in-human, open-label, multicenter phase I dose-escalation trial of ivuxolimab. Adults with locally advanced or metastatic melanoma, renal cell, hepatocellular, or head and neck squamous cell carcinoma were enrolled in the trial. Before TCR sequencing, CD4+ T cells and CD8+ T cells were sorted from peripheral blood as separate populations.

Germline trimming: 2 bases from V, 8 bases from J; junction bases outside gene matches: 12. The CDR3 starts with the cysteine, ends with the phenylalanine, and has 16 residues. The only DNA kept is the CDR3, 48 bases in frame from the first base. Per the germline V gene, MRHNA is the CDR1 and SNTAGT is the CDR2. This material consisted of CD4+ or CD8+ T cells sorted from blood, taken in a trial of the OX40 agonist ivuxolimab. The receptor was derived from an adult with an advanced solid tumor such as melanoma, head and neck, liver or kidney cancer. The rearranged chain carries TRBV6-4 and TRBJ2-3; 8 middle bases align to TRBD2. The CDR3 in this case is CASSDEVAGSRGTQYF. In nucleotides, the sequence is TGTGCCAGCAGTGACGAGGTAGCGGGGTCGCGGGGTACGCAGTATTTT.